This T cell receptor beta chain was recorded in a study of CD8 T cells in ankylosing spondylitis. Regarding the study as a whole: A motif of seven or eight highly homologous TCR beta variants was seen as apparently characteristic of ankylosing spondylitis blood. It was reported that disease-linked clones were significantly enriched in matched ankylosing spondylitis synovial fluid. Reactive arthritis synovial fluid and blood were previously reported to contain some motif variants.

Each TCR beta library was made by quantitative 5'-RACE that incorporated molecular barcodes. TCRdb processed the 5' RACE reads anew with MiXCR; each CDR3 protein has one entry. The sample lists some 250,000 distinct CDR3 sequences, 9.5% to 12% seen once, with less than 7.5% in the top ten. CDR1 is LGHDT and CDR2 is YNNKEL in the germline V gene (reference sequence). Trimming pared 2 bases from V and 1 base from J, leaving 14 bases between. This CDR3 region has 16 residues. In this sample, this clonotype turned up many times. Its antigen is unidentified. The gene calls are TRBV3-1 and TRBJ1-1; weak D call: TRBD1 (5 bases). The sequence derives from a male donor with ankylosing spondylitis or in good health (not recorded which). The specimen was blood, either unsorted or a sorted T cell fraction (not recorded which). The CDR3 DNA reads TGTGCCAGCAGCCAAAGGGACCACAAACGGAACACTGAAGCTTTCTTT. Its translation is CASSQRDHKRNTEAFF.